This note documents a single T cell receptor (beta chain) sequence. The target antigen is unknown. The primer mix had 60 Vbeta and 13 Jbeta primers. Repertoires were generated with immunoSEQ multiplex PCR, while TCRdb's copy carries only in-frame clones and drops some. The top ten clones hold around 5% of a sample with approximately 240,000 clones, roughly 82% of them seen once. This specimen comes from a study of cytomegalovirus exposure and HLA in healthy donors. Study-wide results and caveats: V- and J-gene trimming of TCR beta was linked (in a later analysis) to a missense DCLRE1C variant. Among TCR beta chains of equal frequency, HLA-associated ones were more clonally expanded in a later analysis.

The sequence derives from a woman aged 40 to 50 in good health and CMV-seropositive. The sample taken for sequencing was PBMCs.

The CDR3 coding sequence is TGTGCCAGCAGGACCGGGGCAGGCCGGGGGTATGGCTACACCTTC. This gives the protein CASRTGAGRGYGYTF. The chain carries TRBV2 and TRBJ1-2; weak D call: TRBD1 (5 bases). CDR1 and CDR2 (germline): SNHLY, FYNNEI. Trimming stripped 6 bases from V and 5 bases from J, with 19 bases between. The CDR3 is made up of 15 amino acids.